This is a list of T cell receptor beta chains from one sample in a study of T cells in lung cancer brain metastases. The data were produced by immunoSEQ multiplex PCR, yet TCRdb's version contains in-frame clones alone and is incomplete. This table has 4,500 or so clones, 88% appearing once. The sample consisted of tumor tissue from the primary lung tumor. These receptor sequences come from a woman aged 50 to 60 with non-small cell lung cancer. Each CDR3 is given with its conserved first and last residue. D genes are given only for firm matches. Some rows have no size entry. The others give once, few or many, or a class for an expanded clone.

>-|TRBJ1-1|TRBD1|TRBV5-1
TGCGCCAGCAGCCAGGGACAGGGTCTTGAAGCTTTCTTT
CASSQGQGLEAFF
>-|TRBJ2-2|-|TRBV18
TGTGCCAGCTCACCAACAAGGCGGACCGGGGAGCTGTTTTTT
CASSPTRRTGELFF
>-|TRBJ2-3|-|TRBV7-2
TGTGCCAGCAGCTTACTTCCTGGAACAGATACGCAGTATTTT
CASSLLPGTDTQYF
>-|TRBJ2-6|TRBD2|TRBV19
TGTGCCAGTAATCGGGACGGGAGGCTCTCTGGGGCCAACGTCCTGACTTTC
CASNRDGRLSGANVLTF
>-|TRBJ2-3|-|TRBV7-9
TGTGCCAGCAGCTTCGAAACCATCCCCACAGATACGCAGTATTTT
CASSFETIPTDTQYF
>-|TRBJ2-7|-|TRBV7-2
TGTGCCAGCAGCTTGGGGGTCAGCTCCTACGAGCAGTACTTC
CASSLGVSSYEQYF
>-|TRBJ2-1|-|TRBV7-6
TGTGCCAGCAGTTCCGGGAGAGCGGCCTTAAATGAGCAGTTCTTC
CASSSGRAALNEQFF
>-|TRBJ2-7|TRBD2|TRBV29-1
TGCAGCGTTCTTGGGGGGGGACTAGCGGGAGAGGCACAGTACTTC
CSVLGGGLAGEAQYF
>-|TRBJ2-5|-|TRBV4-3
TGCGCCAGCTCCCGGACAGCGTTAGGTGGAGAGACCCAGTACTTC
CASSRTALGGETQYF
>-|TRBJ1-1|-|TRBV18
TGTGCCAGCTCACCACCCCCGCAGCCTCCCGAAGCTTTCTTT
CASSPPPQPPEAFF
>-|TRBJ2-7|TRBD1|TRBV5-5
TGTGCCAGCACCCCGACAGGGTCCTACGAGCAGTACTTC
CASTPTGSYEQYF
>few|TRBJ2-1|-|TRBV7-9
TGTGCCAGCAGCTTAGACAGCCCCGGGGGGCGGAATGAGCAGTTCTTC
CASSLDSPGGRNEQFF
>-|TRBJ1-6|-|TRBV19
TGTGCCAGTAGTATTGGCGGGGGCTCACCCCTCCACTTT
CASSIGGGSPLHF
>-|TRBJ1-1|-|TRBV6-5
TGTGCCAGCAGTTATAGGCAGGGCCCTGAAGCTTTCTTT
CASSYRQGPEAFF
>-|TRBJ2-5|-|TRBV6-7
TGTGCCAACTCCCTCGAGGACCAGACCCAGTACTTC
CANSLEDQTQYF
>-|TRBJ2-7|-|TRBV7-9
TGTGCCAGCCTTTCACAGGGCTCCTACGAGCAGTACTTC
CASLSQGSYEQYF
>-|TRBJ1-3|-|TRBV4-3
TGCGCCAGCAGCCAAGACTCCAGGGCAGGCCAGTCCATATATTTT
CASSQDSRAGQSIYF
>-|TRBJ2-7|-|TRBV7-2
TGTGCCAGCAGCTTAAGCTACGAGCAGTACTTC
CASSLSYEQYF
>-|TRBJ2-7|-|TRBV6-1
TGTGCCAGCAGCCCTTCCGGCGGGCGCTCCTACGAGCAGTACTTC
CASSPSGGRSYEQYF
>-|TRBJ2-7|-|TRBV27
TGTGCCAGCAGCACAGCTCATAGGGAGCAGTACTTC
CASSTAHREQYF
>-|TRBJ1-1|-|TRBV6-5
TGTGCCAGCAGTTACTCGGAGGGGGGGAACACTGAAGCTTTCTTT
CASSYSEGGNTEAFF
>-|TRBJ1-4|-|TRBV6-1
TGTGCCAGCAGTGAAGGAGGGGTCCAGGAAAAACTGTTTTTT
CASSEGGVQEKLFF
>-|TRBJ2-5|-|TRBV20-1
TGCAGTGCTAGAGTGGGCGAGACCCAGTACTTC
CSARVGETQYF
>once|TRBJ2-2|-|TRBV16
TGTGCCAGCAGCCAATCGACCGCCGCCGGGGAGCTGTTTTTT
CASSQSTAAGELFF
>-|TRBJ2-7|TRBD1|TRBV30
TGTGCCTGGAGTAAGGGACAGGTATCCTACGAGCAGTACTTC
CAWSKGQVSYEQYF
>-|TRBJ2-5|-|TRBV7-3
TGTGCCAGCAGCTTAGGGCCCAGCCAAGAGACCCAGTACTTC
CASSLGPSQETQYF
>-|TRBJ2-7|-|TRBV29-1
TGCAGCGTTTTGTCCAGGAGTTCCGAGCAGTACTTC
CSVLSRSSEQYF
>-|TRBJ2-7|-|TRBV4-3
TGCGCCAGCAGCCAAGATACGCTAGCCTACGAGCAGTACTTC
CASSQDTLAYEQYF
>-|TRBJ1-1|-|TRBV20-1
TGCAGTGCTAGTTCCGAAGCTTTCTTT
CSASSEAFF
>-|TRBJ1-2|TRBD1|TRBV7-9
TGTGCCAGCAGCTTAGGGACCGGGACAGTTAACTATGGCTACACCTTC
CASSLGTGTVNYGYTF
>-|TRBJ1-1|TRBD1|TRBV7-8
TGTGCCAGCAGCCTGATACAGGGGCGACACACTGAAGCTTTCTTT
CASSLIQGRHTEAFF
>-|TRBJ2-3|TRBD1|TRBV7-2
TGTGCCAGCAGTCAAGGGACAGGGAGCACAGATACGCAGTATTTT
CASSQGTGSTDTQYF
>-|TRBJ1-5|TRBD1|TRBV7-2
TGTGCCAGCAGCTTAGCGGGGACAGGGGGACAGTCCCAGCATTTT
CASSLAGTGGQSQHF
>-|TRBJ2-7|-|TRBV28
TGTGCCAGCAGTTTTTTCCCCATAGAACGATACACCTACGAGCAGTACTTC
CASSFFPIERYTYEQYF
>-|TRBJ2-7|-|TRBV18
TGTGCCAGCTCACCAGTGGGAGCGGACGAGCAGTACTTC
CASSPVGADEQYF